The clone carrying this T cell receptor (beta chain) turned up a few times. This entry is derived from a study of identical twins. TCRdb redid the calling of the 5' RACE reads with MiXCR, one entry per CDR3 protein. The sample consists of under 1 million distinct CDR3 sequences, roughly 12% of them appearing once. This CDR3 has 17 residues. J lost 3 bases, V lost 3 bases, and 10 bases had no gene match. CDR1 is LNHDA and CDR2 is SQIVND in the germline V gene (reference sequence). These data also featured in a second study, about yellow fever vaccine responses in identical twins.

Sequenced input: PBMCs. The rearrangement uses TRBV19 and TRBJ2-1; 8 bases line up with TRBD1. This TCR came from a woman under 30 in good health. Here the CDR3 reads CASSISDWTGNYNEQFF. DNA of the CDR3: TGTGCCAGTAGTATCTCGGATTGGACAGGGAACTACAATGAGCAGTTCTTC.